In its sample, the clone carrying this T cell receptor (beta chain) was seen a few times. What it recognizes is unknown. This entry belongs to a study of breast tumors, draining lymph nodes, adjacent tissues. The lymph nodes were axillary draining lymph nodes from breast cancer patients. Study results and caveats: Tumor and nontumor repertoires were significantly more similar in luminal-like than in basal-like breast cancer. Data fit most tumor T cells coming from lymph node, expanding in tumor. Tumor T cell lymph node origin was a supported hypothesis, not proven. Tumor repertoires ranked between lymph nodes and nontumor tissue in diversity, with V and J gene preferences.

TCRdb itself ran the multiplex PCR reads through MiXCR, one entry per CDR3 protein. The data show approximately 180,000 distinct CDR3 sequences, with approximately 33% seen just once and 3% to 4.5% held by the top ten. Sequencing was done on a sample of axillary lymph node tissue. This TCR was sampled from a female donor with breast cancer. Some clones in this sample may be carry-over from other donors' samples.

Written as DNA, the CDR3 is TGTGCCACCAGCAGAGGGGACAGGGGTCTCGCTTTCTTT. As protein: CATSRGDRGLAFF. The chain is built from TRBV15 and TRBJ1-1; 10 positions agree with TRBD1. CDR1 is LNHNV, CDR2 YYDKDF, per germline (reference sequence). The junction had 4 bases not matched to a gene; V was cut back by 1 base and J by 11 bases. The length of the CDR3 is 13 residues.